These 25 T cell receptor beta chains originate from one sample sequenced in a study of beta chain features in type 1 diabetes. Study-level points and caveats: Patients with Type 1 diabetes showed moderately but significantly shorter TCRB CDR3s in all four CD4+ subsets.

Of the isolated RNA, all was reverse transcribed, and so the sequenced material was expressed TCRB transcripts. Sequencing used immunoSEQ multiplex PCR; TCRdb keeps in-frame clones, though not all of them. The data show hundreds of thousands of clones, with over 13% seen just once and around 0.04% held by the top ten. Their cognate antigens are unknown. The sample comprised naive CD4+ T cells from blood. The source of these receptors is a man between 18 and 29 years old with type 1 diabetes.

V gene TRBV27 combines with J gene TRBJ1-1; D is possibly TRBD1 (6 bases). The CDR3 is 14 residues long. Germline CDR1 and CDR2: MNHEY and SMNVEV (reference sequence). Trimming took 5 bases from V and 1 from J, leaving 11 bases between them. The CDR3 region has the DNA TGTGCCAGCAGTCTCCTGGACAGGAACACTGAAGCTTTCTTT. Amino acids: CASSLLDRNTEAFF.

The chain has TRBV19 and TRBJ2-6; D is possibly TRBD1 or TRBD2 (5 bases each). Trimming stripped 6 bases from V and 0 bases from J, with 9 bases between. Germline V gene lookup returns CDR1 LNHDA and CDR2 SQIVND (reference sequence). The CDR3 runs 15 residues. This chain's CDR3 is CASRAGTSGANVLTF. The CDR3 DNA reads as TGTGCCAGTAGAGCAGGGACCTCTGGGGCCAACGTCCTGACTTTC.

This clone has more than one count but fewer than ten. The V gene is TRBV7-9, the J gene TRBJ1-1; a weak D match, TRBD1 (5 bases). Trimming cost V 2 bases and J 7 bases, with 14 bases left between them. CDR1 is SEHNR, CDR2 FQNEAQ, per germline (reference sequence). CDR3 length equals 14 residues. DNA of the CDR3: TGTGCCAGCAGCTTACGGAAACCCGGGGGTGAAGCTTTCTTT. Translating gives CASSLRKPGGEAFF.

There are a few counts of this clone. The chain uses TRBV6-5 and TRBJ2-1; 7 nucleotides match TRBD2. This CDR3 is built from 16 residues. Germline CDR1 reads MNHEY; CDR2 reads SVGAGI. With 2 bases clipped from V and 0 bases from J, the junction kept 4 bases outside the gene matches. CDR3 amino acids: CASSYQVAGSYNEQFF. In nucleotides, the CDR3 is TGTGCCAGCAGTTACCAGGTAGCGGGCTCCTACAATGAGCAGTTCTTC.

This clone was counted only a few times. The same CDR3 arises from other DNA sequences in this sample as well. The chain combines TRBV5-6 with TRBJ1-1, with 7 nucleotides matching TRBD1. The CDR3 consists of 13 residues. Germline trimming cut 4 bases from V and 5 bases from J; bases unmatched to any gene: 5. Germline V CDR1 and CDR2: SGHDT, YYEEEE. CDR3: CASSLDRVTEAFF. The DNA of the CDR3 is TGTGCCAGCAGCCTAGACAGGGTAACTGAAGCTTTCTTT.

The chain joins TRBV5-1 to TRBJ2-3; 11 bases line up with TRBD2. This CDR3 spans 16 amino acids. Germline lookup yields CDR1 SGHRS and CDR2 YFSETQ. V shed 3 bases and J 0 bases; nucleotides not matched to a gene: 3. CDR3 in amino acids: CASSYGTSGSTDTQYF. As DNA, the CDR3 is TGCGCCAGCAGCTACGGGACTAGCGGTAGCACAGATACGCAGTATTTT. Drawing the rest from reference TRBV5-1 and TRBJ2-3, the complete variable domain is KAGVTQTPRYLIKTRGQQVTLSCSPISGHRSVSWYQQTPGQGLQFLFEYFSETQRNKGNFPGRFSGRQFSNSRSEMNVSTLELGDSALYLCASSYGTSGSTDTQYFGPGTRLTVL.

This clone occurred a few times. The CDR3 reads CASSSRGQGNKKLFF. CDR3 sequence (DNA): TGTGCCAGCAGCAGCCGGGGACAGGGGAATAAAAAACTGTTTTTT. The V gene is TRBV13, the J gene TRBJ1-4; 10 nucleotides agree with TRBD1. This CDR3 is built from 15 residues. From germline, CDR1 is PRHDT and CDR2 FYEKMQ (reference sequence). The trim removed 5 bases at V and 9 bases at J, leaving 9 bases unmatched. Based on the CDR3 plus reference TRBV13 and TRBJ1-4, the full variable domain is AAGVIQSPRHLIKEKRETATLKCYPIPRHDTVYWYQQGPGQDPQFLISFYEKMQSDKGSIPDRFSAQQFSDYHSELNMSSLELGDSALYFCASSSRGQGNKKLFFGSGTQLSVL.

This clone turned up a few times. The chain carries TRBV5-1 and TRBJ2-7; 13 positions agree with TRBD2. CDR3 size: 17 residues. Germline CDR1 SGHRS, CDR2 YFSETQ. J gave up 1 base and V 0 bases, and 4 bases lay outside the gene matches. CDR3 residues: CASSLDLLAGGSYEQYF. The CDR3, as DNA: TGCGCCAGCAGCTTGGATCTACTAGCGGGAGGGTCCTACGAGCAGTACTTC.

The V and J genes are TRBV30 and TRBJ2-7; 10 bases fit TRBD1. V gave up 3 bases and J gave up 3 bases; unmatched junction bases: 8. The CDR3 covers 15 residues. Germline V lookup: CDR1 GTSNPN, CDR2 SVGIG (reference sequence). CDR3 nucleotides: TGTGCCTGGAGCTACGGGACAGGGGTCAACTACGAGCAGTACTTC. Translating gives CAWSYGTGVNYEQYF.

This clone was seen more than once but under ten times. At the DNA level, this CDR3 is encoded by other sequences in the same sample as well. The chain employs TRBV6-6 and TRBJ1-3, with unresolved D. Trimming left V 2 bases short and J 0 bases short, with 5 bases between. Germline lookup yields CDR1 MNHNY and CDR2 SVGAGI (reference sequence). This CDR3 has 14 amino acids. CDR3 DNA: TGTGCCAGCAGTTACGGCAGCTCTGGAAACACCATATATTTT. Encoded protein: CASSYGSSGNTIYF.

The chain combines TRBV30 with TRBJ2-7; D is unclear. V was trimmed by 2 bases and J by 4 bases, leaving 18 bases between them. The CDR3 contains 15 residues. Germline CDR1 and CDR2: GTSNPN and SVGIG (reference sequence). CDR3 nucleotides: TGTGCCTGGAGTTTGTCCCTGCGGTTCGGTTACGAGCAGTACTTC. Protein product: CAWSLSLRFGYEQYF.

The chain uses TRBV28 and TRBJ2-3, with 12 positions matching TRBD2. Germline V gives CDR1 MDHEN, CDR2 SYDVKM. This CDR3 comprises 15 residues. V dropped 2 bases and J dropped 13; count of bases not matched to a gene: 10. The CDR3 DNA is TGTGCCAGCAGTTTACCTAGCGGGGGGGTGCCCCAGGAGTATTTT. Translation gives CASSLPSGGVPQEYF.

In nucleotides, the CDR3 is TGCAGCGCAGGGACAGGGAGTTTCGGTCAGCCCCAGCATTTT. This sequence encodes CSAGTGSFGQPQHF. The V call is TRBV29-1, the J call TRBJ1-5; 9 nucleotides match TRBD1. This CDR3 has 14 amino acids. The V and J ends lost 7 bases and 6 bases, in that order; junction bases with no gene match: 10. Germline-derived CDR1 and CDR2 are SQVTM and ANQGSEA.

The chain uses TRBV5-1 and TRBJ1-1, with TRBD1 matching over 9 bases. The germline V gene encodes CDR1 SGHRS and CDR2 YFSETQ. V lost 6 bases to trimming and J lost 1 base; unmatched junction nucleotides: 10. The CDR3 extends over 16 amino acids. CDR3 sequence reads: CASNRDRDPGNTEAFF. In DNA form, the CDR3 reads TGCGCCAGCAACCGGGACAGGGACCCTGGGAACACTGAAGCTTTCTTT.

This clone was counted a few times. V usage is TRBV13 and J usage is TRBJ2-5, with 9 bases matching TRBD1. This CDR3 is 14 amino acids long. The V segment lost 7 bases and the J segment 5 bases; nucleotides outside the gene matches: 8. Looked up from germline, CDR1 is PRHDT and CDR2 is FYEKMQ (reference sequence). CDR3 in amino acids: CASKLLTGGETQYF. The DNA for the CDR3 is TGTGCCAGCAAGCTTTTGACAGGGGGGGAGACCCAGTACTTC.

The V gene is TRBV4-3, the J gene TRBJ2-7, with 7 bases fitting TRBD1. Germline loops: CDR1 LGHNA, CDR2 YSLEER. Trimming at V came to 4 bases and at J to 2 bases, leaving 2 bases not matched to a gene. This CDR3 contains 13 residues. This CDR3 reads CASSLDRAYEQYF. The DNA of the CDR3 is TGCGCCAGCAGCCTAGACAGGGCCTACGAGCAGTACTTC.

The genes are TRBV7-9 and TRBJ2-7; D is perhaps TRBD2 (6 bases). Germline assignment: CDR1 SEHNR and CDR2 FQNEAQ (reference sequence). This CDR3 spans 13 amino acids. V dropped 2 bases and J dropped 8 bases, with 13 bases sitting between them. The CDR3 DNA follows: TGTGCCAGCAGCTTACAGTCGACTAGGAAGCAGTACTTC. Translated, it gives CASSLQSTRKQYF.

This clone was seen a few times. The chain links TRBV5-1 to TRBJ2-7, with 8 bases fitting TRBD1. Trimming at V came to 7 bases and at J to 3 bases, leaving 6 bases not matched to a gene. This CDR3 has 13 residues. Looked up from germline, CDR1 is SGHRS and CDR2 is YFSETQ. Here the CDR3 reads CASGLDRGYEQYF. The CDR3, as DNA: TGCGCCAGCGGCCTAGACAGGGGCTACGAGCAGTACTTC.

This clone showed up just a few times. The CDR3 DNA is TGTGCCAGCAGTTTGGCCCCCCAAGAGACCCAGTACTTC. It codes for CASSLAPQETQYF. V is TRBV28 and J is TRBJ2-5; D is unresolved. V dropped 3 bases and J dropped 1 base, with 6 bases sitting between them. The CDR3 loop spans 13 amino acids. Germline V lookup: CDR1 MDHEN, CDR2 SYDVKM.

This chain connects TRBV6-5 to TRBJ2-7, with D possibly matching TRBD1 (5 bases). The CDR3 contains 15 residues. The V end was cut by 0 bases, the J end by 2 bases, with 11 bases between. From germline, CDR1 is MNHEY and CDR2 SVGAGI. The CDR3 DNA reads TGTGCCAGCAGTTACTCAGGGCAGGGCCCCTACGAGCAGTACTTC. Residues: CASSYSGQGPYEQYF.

V gene TRBV30 combines with J gene TRBJ2-7; perhaps TRBD2 as D (6 bases). The CDR3 is made up of 14 amino acids. Trimming took off 3 bases at V and 5 bases at J, with 17 bases between the two ends. Looked up from germline, CDR1 is GTSNPN and CDR2 is SVGIG (reference sequence). The CDR3 nucleotides read TGTGCCTGGAGAACTAGCTTCTCAGGCGACGAGCAGTACTTC. Residues: CAWRTSFSGDEQYF. Complete variable domain (other parts from reference TRBV30 and TRBJ2-7): SQTIHQWPATLVQPVGSPLSLECTVEGTSNPNLYWYRQAAGRGLQLLFYSVGIGQISSEVPQNLSASRPQDRQFILSSKKLLLSDSGFYLCAWRTSFSGDEQYFGPGTRLTVT.

This clone was picked up a small number of times. The genes are TRBV5-1 and TRBJ1-2, with TRBD1 identical over 9 bases. This CDR3 is built from 15 residues. The junction had 7 bases not matched to a gene; V was cut back by 4 bases and J by 3 bases. The germline V gene encodes CDR1 SGHRS and CDR2 YFSETQ. CDR3 DNA: TGCGCCAGCAGCATCGACAGGGGGGCTTACTATGGCTACACCTTC. This codes for CASSIDRGAYYGYTF.

This clone was seen more than once but under ten times. This sample includes further DNA sequences coding for the same CDR3. The gene calls are TRBV9 and TRBJ2-2; D gene unclear. V lost 4 bases and J 0 bases, leaving 4 bases between the germline ends. Per the germline V gene, CDR1 is SGDLS and CDR2 is YYNGEE. This CDR3 has 13 residues. CDR3 amino acids: CASSPTNTGELFF. CDR3 coding DNA: TGTGCCAGCAGCCCCACGAACACCGGGGAGCTGTTTTTT.

DNA for the CDR3: TGTGCCAGCAGCTTAGCCGGGTATGGCTACACCTTC. It is translated as CASSLAGYGYTF. V and J are TRBV7-2 and TRBJ1-2; D remains ambiguous. This CDR3 is 12 amino acids long. Trimming took off 0 bases at V and 5 bases at J, with 4 bases between the two ends. From germline, CDR1 is SGHTA and CDR2 FQGNSA.

This chain joins TRBV25-1 and TRBJ2-1; 9 bases are a match to TRBD2. V lost 2 bases, J lost 4 bases, and 3 bases stayed unmatched. Germline V gives CDR1 MGHDK, CDR2 SYGVNS. The CDR3 sequence is 15 residues long. CDR3 amino acids: CASSEMTSGYNEQFF. The CDR3 DNA follows: TGTGCCAGCAGTGAAATGACTAGCGGTTACAATGAGCAGTTCTTC.